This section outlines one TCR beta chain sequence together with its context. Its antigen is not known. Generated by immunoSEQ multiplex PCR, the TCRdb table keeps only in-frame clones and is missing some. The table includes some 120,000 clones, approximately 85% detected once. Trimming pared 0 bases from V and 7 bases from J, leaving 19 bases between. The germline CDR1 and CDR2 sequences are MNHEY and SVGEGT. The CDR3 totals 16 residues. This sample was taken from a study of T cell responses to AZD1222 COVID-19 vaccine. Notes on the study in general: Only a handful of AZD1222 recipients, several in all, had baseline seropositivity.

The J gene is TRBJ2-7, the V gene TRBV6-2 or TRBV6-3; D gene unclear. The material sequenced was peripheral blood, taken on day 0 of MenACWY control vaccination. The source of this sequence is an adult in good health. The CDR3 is CASSYSGPRLQREQYF. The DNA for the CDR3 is TGTGCCAGCAGTTACTCTGGGCCGAGACTTCAACGGGAGCAGTACTTC.